The 19 T cell receptor beta chains presented below share a single source sample, sequenced in a study of blood T cell repertoires in COVID-19. TCRdb's table, derived via immunoSEQ multiplex PCR, lists solely in-frame clones and lacks some. In the table there are around 230,000 clones, 83% of which are singletons. Sequencing was done on a sample of peripheral blood. The receptors derive from a woman aged 40-49 years with active or convalescent COVID-19.

The rearrangement joins TRBV3-1 (or the pseudogene TRBV3-2) to TRBJ1-4; TRBD1 is a possible D gene (6 bases). Looked up from germline, CDR1 is LGHDT and CDR2 is YNNKEL (reference sequence). The CDR3 length is 20 residues. The germline V and J ends were trimmed by 5 bases and 0 bases, with 25 bases remaining between them. CDR3 nucleotide sequence: TGTGCCAGCAGCTTAGTCCCTCCAGGGGAGATAGGCGCAACTAATGAAAAACTGTTTTTT. Amino acids: CASSLVPPGEIGATNEKLFF.

The CDR3 sequence is CASSEARGGAGQPQHF. The CDR3 DNA follows: TGTGCCAGCAGTGAAGCTCGGGGGGGCGCAGGCCAGCCCCAGCATTTT. J is TRBJ1-5 and V is TRBV6-1, with D possibly being TRBD1 (6 bases). CDR1 MNHNS and CDR2 SASEGT come from the germline V gene. The CDR3 is 16 residues long. V was clipped by 0 bases and J by 7 bases, with 16 bases between them.

The chain joins TRBV6-2 or TRBV6-3 to TRBJ2-1; 7 bases are shared with TRBD1. This CDR3 spans 15 amino acids. V gave up 0 bases and J gave up 5 bases; unmatched junction bases: 4. Germline CDR1 MNHEY, CDR2 SVGEGT. CDR3 sequence reads: CASSYSPGGNNEQFF. DNA of the CDR3: TGTGCCAGCAGTTACTCGCCAGGGGGTAACAATGAGCAGTTCTTC.

The rearrangement links TRBV12-3 or TRBV12-4 to TRBJ2-3; no firm D call. There are 13 residues in the CDR3. V lost 8 bases, J lost 2 bases, and 11 bases lay in between. CDR3 loop: CASASTYTDTQYF. DNA of the CDR3: TGTGCCAGCGCTTCTACGTACACAGATACGCAGTATTTT.

The CDR3 DNA reads as TGTGCCGCCCACGGGGAAACTGAAGCTTTCTTT. Protein product: CAAHGETEAFF. The rearrangement links TRBV10-3 to TRBJ1-1; D is uncertain. V shed 11 bases and J shed 5 bases, with 12 bases lying between them. This CDR3 is 11 amino acids long. Germline CDR1 reads ENHRY; CDR2 reads SYGVKD.

The CDR3 DNA is TGTGCCAGCAGCGCTAGCGGGGGGGGAACAGATACGCAGTATTTT. Its translation is CASSASGGGTDTQYF. The chain uses TRBV7-2 and TRBJ2-3; 12 positions agree with TRBD2. The ends lost 5 bases at V and 3 bases at J; junction bases unmatched: 3. This CDR3 has 15 amino acids. From germline, CDR1 is SGHTA and CDR2 FQGNSA.

Regarding this clone: The same CDR3 arises from other DNA sequences in this sample as well. This chain connects TRBV9 to TRBJ2-5; the match to TRBD2 covers 7 bases. Germline values: CDR1 SGDLS, CDR2 YYNGEE. Trimming removed 0 bases from V and 2 bases from J; junction bases left unmatched: 1. The CDR3 is 14 amino acids. CDR3 sequence reads: CASSVGGSQETQYF. The CDR3 DNA reads as TGTGCCAGCAGCGTAGGCGGGAGTCAAGAGACCCAGTACTTC.

This chain connects TRBV28 to TRBJ2-6; D is possibly TRBD1 (6 bases). The V end lost 2 bases, the J end lost 0 bases, and 11 bases lay between the germline ends. Germline-derived CDR1 and CDR2 are MDHEN and SYDVKM. The CDR3 sequence is 17 residues long. The CDR3 reads CASSLGGSYSGANVLTF. The CDR3 DNA reads TGTGCCAGCAGTTTAGGGGGCTCCTACTCTGGGGCCAACGTCCTGACTTTC.

The chain links TRBV9 to TRBJ1-6; 8 positions agree with TRBD1. The CDR3 totals 15 residues. Germline V gene data show CDR1 as SGDLS and CDR2 as YYNGEE. Trimming at V came to 3 bases and at J to 7 bases, leaving 6 bases not matched to a gene. Here the CDR3 reads CASSADRGRNSPLHF. In DNA, the CDR3 is TGTGCCAGCAGCGCTGACAGGGGTCGGAATTCACCCCTCCACTTT.

The chain has TRBV19 and TRBJ1-1; D remains unclear. This CDR3 comprises 14 residues. V was cut by 8 bases and J by 1 base, with 14 bases left in between. The germline V gene has CDR1 LNHDA and CDR2 SQIVND (reference sequence). The CDR3 loop is CASRIGNRNTEAFF. In DNA form, the CDR3 reads TGTGCCAGTCGAATCGGGAACAGGAACACTGAAGCTTTCTTT.

This clone has a single count. This chain uses TRBV15 with TRBJ2-5, with D maybe TRBD1 (5 bases). The V end was cut by 1 base, the J end by 1 base, with 10 bases between. The germline CDR1 and CDR2 sequences are LNHNV and YYDKDF (reference sequence). The length of the CDR3 is 15 residues. The CDR3 DNA is TGTGCCACCAGCAGAGCCAGACAGTCCCAAGAGACCCAGTACTTC. Translated: CATSRARQSQETQYF. Full variable domain (missing parts from reference TRBV15 and TRBJ2-5): DAMVIQNPRYQVTQFGKPVTLSCSQTLNHNVMYWYQQKSSQAPKLLFHYYDKDFNNEADTPDNFQSRRPNTSFCFLDIRSPGLGDTAMYLCATSRARQSQETQYFGPGTRLLVL.

The rearrangement uses TRBV7-8 and TRBJ2-2; a possible D gene is TRBD1 (6 bases). Germline V lookup: CDR1 SGHVS, CDR2 FQNEAQ. This CDR3 spans 18 amino acids. Trimming took 1 base from V and 6 from J, leaving 21 bases between them. CDR3 DNA sequence: TGTGCCAGCAGCTTAGGGTGGATCGGGGCAGGGGAGCCCGGGGAGCTGTTTTTT. Protein product: CASSLGWIGAGEPGELFF.

V usage is TRBV5-1 and J usage is TRBJ1-4, with a possible D match to TRBD1 (6 bases). Looked up from germline, CDR1 is SGHRS and CDR2 is YFSETQ. This CDR3 is 14 amino acids long. V dropped 0 bases and J dropped 3 bases, with 6 bases sitting between them. The chain's CDR3 is CASSLGQANEKLFF. The CDR3 nucleotides are TGCGCCAGCAGCTTGGGACAGGCTAATGAAAAACTGTTTTTT.

In its sample, this clone was seen once. The chain couples TRBV5-1 to TRBJ2-3; the match to TRBD2 covers 16 bases. Trimming removed 3 bases from V and 4 bases from J; junction bases left unmatched: 5. The CDR3 has 17 residues. In germline, CDR1 is SGHRS, CDR2 YFSETQ. The CDR3 bases are TGCGCCAGCAGCTGGGGACTAGCGGGGGGGCTGTCAGATACGCAGTATTTT. This translates into CASSWGLAGGLSDTQYF.

This clone showed up just once. The chain joins TRBV4-3 to TRBJ1-6, with a tentative D call TRBD1 (6 bases). V dropped 0 bases and J dropped 11 bases, with 11 bases sitting between them. This CDR3 is built from 14 residues. The germline V gene encodes CDR1 LGHNA and CDR2 YSLEER. CDR3 in amino acids: CASSQDQGLTPLHF. The CDR3 nucleotides are TGCGCCAGCAGCCAAGATCAGGGGCTGACACCCCTCCACTTT.

This clone was picked up one time. V is TRBV21-1 and J is TRBJ2-2; the table's D call, TRBD2, was not checked against the DNA. TRBV21-1 is a known pseudogene. The CDR3 is 15 amino acids. In DNA form, the CDR3 reads TGTGCCAGCAGCAAAGCCTCGGGAGACGGCGGGGAGCTGTTTTTT. This encodes CASSKASGDGGELFF.

V is TRBV7-9 and J is TRBJ2-7; 9 bases line up with TRBD1. The germline V gene encodes CDR1 SEHNR and CDR2 FQNEAQ (reference sequence). There are 15 residues in the CDR3. The V gene end was trimmed by 7 bases and the J gene end by 7 bases; junction bases not matched to a gene: 14. As DNA, the CDR3 is TGTGCCAGCATTTTAACAGGGGGCGCCTTTTCGGAGCAGTACTTC. The encoded protein is CASILTGGAFSEQYF.

This sequence joins TRBV6-5 and TRBJ1-5; 7 bases are a match to TRBD1. V lost 5 bases to trimming and J lost 2 bases; unmatched junction nucleotides: 3. Germline V gene data show CDR1 as MNHEY and CDR2 as SVGAGI. The CDR3 length is 14 residues. The CDR3 sequence: CASSTDRGNQPQHF. CDR3 sequence (DNA): TGTGCCAGCAGTACTGACAGGGGCAATCAGCCCCAGCATTTT.

V usage is TRBV7-6 and J usage is TRBJ2-5; a possible D gene is TRBD1 (6 bases). The germline CDR1 and CDR2 sequences are SGHVS and FNYEAQ. V lost 5 bases and J 0 bases, leaving 10 bases between the germline ends. The CDR3 sequence is 14 residues long. The CDR3 region has the DNA TGTGCCAGCAGCATCCGACAGGACCAAGAGACCCAGTACTTC. It is translated as CASSIRQDQETQYF.